These T cell receptor beta chains were read from a single sample in a study of T cells in Graves' hyperthyroidism and ophthalmopathy. TCRdb itself ran the multiplex PCR reads through MiXCR, one entry per CDR3 protein. Of about 210,000 distinct CDR3 sequences in the sample, roughly 17% are singletons; the top ten hold 50%. The sample was blood. The receptors were sampled from a man aged 45-60 years with Graves' hyperthyroidism. Both conserved end residues are part of each CDR3. A D gene is named only where the DNA matches it firmly. For some rows the clone size is stated as once, few or many, or as a class when expanded; others skip it.

TRBD1 | many | TRBJ1-5 | TRBV20-1 | CSASGQVLQPQHF | TGCAGTGCTAGCGGACAGGTCTTGCAGCCCCAGCATTTT
- | many | TRBJ2-7 | TRBV12-5 | CASGLVSEGRGSYEQYF | TGTGCTAGTGGTTTGGTCTCCGAAGGAAGGGGCTCCTACGAGCAGTACTTC
- | many | TRBJ2-3 | TRBV5-6 | CASSFDVREDTQYF | TGTGCCAGCAGCTTTGATGTCAGAGAAGATACGCAGTATTTT
- | many | TRBJ1-5 | TRBV2 | CASSGGTPNQPQHF | TGTGCCAGCAGTGGGGGGACACCTAATCAGCCCCAGCATTTT
- | many | TRBJ2-1 | TRBV5-1 | CASSLLPALEQFF | TGCGCCAGCAGCTTGCTGCCCGCCCTGGAGCAGTTCTTC
- | few | TRBJ2-7 | TRBV20-1 | CSARDWGWDDGSTGYEQYF | TGCAGTGCTAGAGATTGGGGCTGGGATGATGGGTCGACAGGCTACGAGCAGTACTTC
TRBD2 | many | TRBJ2-3 | TRBV2 | CASSGLAGPTDTQYF | TGTGCCAGCAGTGGACTAGCGGGTCCCACAGATACGCAGTATTTT
- | many | TRBJ2-5 | TRBV12-3/TRBV12-4 | CASSSTKETQYF | TGTGCCAGCAGTTCAACCAAAGAGACCCAGTACTTC
TRBD2 | few | TRBJ2-1 | TRBV6-9 | CASSYREGWNEQFF | TGTGCCAGCAGTTACAGGGAGGGGTGGAATGAGCAGTTCTTC
- | many | TRBJ2-5 | TRBV3-1 | CASSHGQETQYF | TGTGCCAGCAGCCATGGTCAAGAGACCCAGTACTTC
- | many | TRBJ2-1 | TRBV12-3/TRBV12-4 | CASSYRVAHNEQFF | TGTGCCAGCAGTTATAGGGTGGCGCACAATGAGCAGTTCTTC
- | many | TRBJ2-7 | TRBV7-9 | CASSARELYEQYF | TGTGCCAGCAGCGCCCGGGAACTCTACGAGCAGTACTTC
- | - | TRBJ2-7 | TRBV28 | CASSELDCEQYF | TGTGCCAGCAGTGAGTTAGACTGCGAGCAGTACTTC
- | many | TRBJ2-1 | TRBV3-1 | CASSSFGNEQFF | TGTGCCAGCAGCTCCTTTGGCAATGAGCAGTTCTTC
- | - | TRBJ2-1 | TRBV6-2/TRBV6-3 | CASRGAYNEQFF | TGTGCCAGCAGAGGGGCTTACAATGAGCAGTTCTTC
TRBD2 | - | TRBJ2-1 | TRBV5-1 | CASRTGTSNPEQFF | TGCGCCAGCAGAACCGGGACTAGTAACCCTGAGCAGTTCTTC
- | many | TRBJ2-1 | TRBV3-1 | CASRSPSHEQFF | TGTGCCAGCAGATCCCCCTCCCATGAGCAGTTCTTC
- | - | TRBJ2-5 | TRBV15 | CATSRDQGGETQYF | TGTGCCACCAGCAGAGATCAGGGGGGGGAGACCCAGTACTTC
- | many | TRBJ1-4 | TRBV19 | CASSSRRANEKLFF | TGTGCCAGTAGTAGTCGGCGGGCTAATGAAAAACTGTTTTTT
TRBD1 | - | TRBJ2-7 | TRBV24-1 | CATSDSRTGTAYEQYF | TGTGCCACCAGTGATTCAAGGACAGGAACAGCCTACGAGCAGTACTTC
- | many | TRBJ1-1 | TRBV11-3 | CASRPVGAWGTEAFF | TGTGCCAGCAGACCTGTGGGGGCGTGGGGCACTGAAGCTTTCTTT
- | many | TRBJ2-2 | TRBV12-3/TRBV12-4 | CASSRLRTGELFF | TGTGCCAGCAGCCGCCTACGCACCGGGGAGCTGTTTTTT
- | many | TRBJ2-7 | TRBV5-6 | CASSLGRRSYEQYF | TGTGCCAGCAGCTTGGGTCGACGATCCTACGAGCAGTACTTC
- | - | TRBJ1-4 | TRBV7-8 | CTSTISITRTNEKLFF | TGTACCAGCACCATTAGTATTACAAGAACTAATGAAAAACTGTTTTTT
- | many | TRBJ2-7 | TRBV28 | CASSLTTYEQYF | TGTGCCAGCAGTTTGACTACCTACGAGCAGTACTTC
- | - | TRBJ2-2 | TRBV24-1 | CATSGVGGELFF | TGTGCCACCAGTGGCGTTGGCGGGGAGCTGTTTTTT
TRBD1 | few | TRBJ1-3 | TRBV11-2 | CASSSDRVAGNTIYF | TGTGCCAGCAGCTCGGACAGGGTGGCTGGAAACACCATATATTTT
- | many | TRBJ2-1 | TRBV7-9 | CASSPGRMRGNEQFF | TGTGCCAGCAGCCCGGGCCGGATGAGGGGCAATGAGCAGTTCTTC
- | - | TRBJ1-5 | TRBV12-3/TRBV12-4 | CASSLSRASNQPQRF | TGTGCCAGCAGTTTATCCAGGGCAAGCAATCAGCCCCAGCGTTTT
- | - | TRBJ2-7 | TRBV4-1 | CASSQDRWLPYEQYF | TGCGCCAGCAGCCAAGACCGTTGGCTTCCCTACGAGCAGTACTTC
TRBD2 | once | TRBJ2-3 | TRBV11-3 | CASNLGLADTDTQYF | TGTGCCAGCAACCTGGGACTAGCGGACACAGATACGCAGTATTTT
TRBD2 | many | TRBJ2-5 | TRBV13 | CASSPPGLHQETQYF | TGTGCCAGCAGCCCACCGGGACTACACCAAGAGACCCAGTACTTC
- | many | TRBJ2-7 | TRBV5-1 | CASSLGSRDTHYEQYF | TGCGCCAGCAGCCTAGGCAGCCGGGACACTCACTACGAGCAGTACTTC
TRBD2 | many | TRBJ2-3 | TRBV28 | CASSVTSGLTDTQYF | TGTGCCAGCAGTGTGACTAGCGGGTTAACAGATACGCAGTATTTT
- | many | TRBJ2-7 | TRBV27 | CASSLRDAASYEQYF | TGTGCCAGCAGTTTAAGGGACGCCGCCTCCTACGAGCAGTACTTC
TRBD2 | few | TRBJ2-3 | TRBV4-2 | CASSQGGGSPDTQYF | TGTGCCAGCAGCCAAGGCGGCGGGAGCCCAGATACGCAGTATTTT
TRBD2 | - | TRBJ2-6 | TRBV11-3 | CASSLGLAGFSGANVLTF | TGTGCCAGCAGCTTAGGGCTAGCGGGGTTCTCTGGGGCCAACGTCCTGACTTTC
TRBD2 | many | TRBJ2-5 | TRBV7-3 | CASSSGGQETQYF | TGTGCCAGCAGCTCGGGAGGGCAAGAGACCCAGTACTTC
TRBD2 | many | TRBJ2-1 | TRBV30 | CAWSVSMRVAGEDEQFF | TGTGCCTGGAGTGTCTCGATGAGGGTAGCGGGAGAGGATGAGCAGTTCTTC
- | few | TRBJ1-2 | TRBV7-9 | CASSSGQVHGYTF | TGTGCCAGCAGCTCTGGGCAGGTCCATGGCTACACCTTC
TRBD1 | many | TRBJ2-1 | TRBV30 | CAWGQGVPNEQFF | TGTGCCTGGGGACAGGGGGTCCCCAATGAGCAGTTCTTC
- | many | TRBJ1-1 | TRBV29-1 | CSVDSGLNTEAFF | TGCAGCGTTGATTCGGGTTTGAACACTGAAGCTTTCTTT
TRBD1 | many | TRBJ2-1 | TRBV12-3/TRBV12-4 | CASSIRQGGDNEQFF | TGTGCCAGCAGTATTCGACAGGGGGGGGACAATGAGCAGTTCTTC
TRBD1 | few | TRBJ2-1 | TRBV29-1 | CSVAGGQGSYNEQFF | TGCAGCGTCGCGGGCGGACAGGGGTCCTACAATGAGCAGTTCTTC
- | - | TRBJ2-5 | TRBV5-1 | CASSLAPGSPETQYF | TGCGCCAGCAGCTTGGCGCCAGGGTCCCCAGAGACCCAGTACTTC
TRBD2 | many | TRBJ2-1 | TRBV30 | CAWRTSGISYNEQFF | TGTGCCTGGAGGACTAGCGGGATCTCCTACAATGAGCAGTTCTTC
TRBD1 | - | TRBJ2-7 | TRBV6-1 | CASSDVVGTGFEQYF | TGTGCCAGCAGTGATGTCGTCGGGACAGGGTTCGAGCAGTACTTC
TRBD2 | many | TRBJ2-7 | TRBV11-2 | CASSPREGLWYEQYF | TGTGCCAGCAGCCCCCGGGAGGGCCTATGGTACGAGCAGTACTTC
- | - | TRBJ2-2 | TRBV6-1 | CASSRSLAQNTGELFF | TGTGCCAGCAGTCGGTCGCTAGCCCAGAACACCGGGGAGCTGTTTTTT
TRBD1 | - | TRBJ1-4 | TRBV28 | CASIPTGGFEKLFF | TGTGCCAGCATCCCGACAGGGGGCTTTGAAAAACTGTTTTTT
- | many | TRBJ2-7 | TRBV6-1 | CASSQGRDYEQYF | TGTGCCAGCAGCCAGGGCAGGGACTACGAGCAGTACTTC
- | many | TRBJ2-1 | TRBV27 | CASSLSFIPLNNEQFF | TGTGCCAGCAGTTTATCGTTCATCCCCCTGAACAATGAGCAGTTCTTC
TRBD2 | few | TRBJ2-1 | TRBV28 | CASRPAGTSVPGRFF | TGTGCCAGCAGACCCGCCGGGACTAGCGTTCCCGGGCGGTTCTTC